A single T cell receptor beta chain is shown here with its context. The antigen it binds to is not known. No much larger clone is present one base from it, and per-base qualities are unavailable. The CDR3 holds 13 amino acids from the cysteine to the phenylalanine. The entry retains the CDR3 DNA only, 39 bases that are in frame from base 1. A distance of 6 bases separates the germline ends of V and J, which lose 5 bases and 0 bases respectively. The germline V gene (reference sequence) sets CDR1 to LNHDA and CDR2 to SQIVND. Sorted unstimulated T cells and proliferating T cells recovered from mixed lymphocyte reactions were subjected to TCRbeta CDR3 sequencing. Fresh whole blood from fewer than 11 HLA-typed healthy donors served as the source for isolating PBMCs. The record originates from a study of siplizumab effects on memory and regulatory T cells (dated by TCRdb to about 2019). Context from the whole study: The effect of the anti-CD2 antibody siplizumab on alloreactive T-cell subsets was examined in allogeneic mixed lymphocyte reactions constructed from human PBMCs.

The paper's findings and limits, for the study overall: Siplizumab significantly reduced the cumulative frequency of alloreactive sequences traceable to unstimulated CD4+ memory T cells. Sequences below about 10^-5 frequency were poorly captured, so only a minor fraction of alloreactive clones could be mapped to unstimulated subsets. Among mappable alloreactive CD4+ clones, the Treg-derived fraction averaged approximately 66% with siplizumab versus 25% to 30% in control reactions. Whether proliferating Tregs from siplizumab cultures actually had suppressive function was not functionally confirmed. Compared with memory T cells, unstimulated naive T cells appeared more diverse, and naive cells seemed to make a substantial contribution to the alloresponse. About 80-97% of proliferating CD4+ or CD8+ clones could not be given a naive or memory phenotype.

The library was produced with the immunoSEQ multiplex PCR assay. Each sample had some 94,000 TCR templates assayed by the deep sequencing platform. Genomic DNA extracted from sorted T cells was used for TCRbeta CDR3 sequencing. As for the original processing: The R programming language was used for the clonal analysis of the TCRbeta CDR3 data. Alloreactive CD4+ and CD8+ clones were defined by comparing unstimulated samples with post-reaction CFSE-low samples. Regulatory or non-regulatory origin of alloreactive CD4+ clones was assigned by matching sequences to the sorted unstimulated Treg and non-Treg repertoires. Imported from immuneACCESS, the table was reduced by TCRdb to in-frame sequences with V and J called. These copies leave out some clones; in studies compared against another copy, an unresolved V gene accounts for under half, and the cause of the remainder is not known. The V and J calls and clone size were taken over from that table, and D and trimming were inferred from the DNA. The sample table holds about 50,000 clones, of which 93% were seen once. Roughly a sixth of the sample goes to the ten largest clones.

What was sequenced was CD8+ T cells sorted from blood. This receptor was identified in a human donor in good health. This chain joins TRBV19 to TRBJ2-3; the D segment cannot be called with confidence. Here is the DNA: TGTGCCAGTAGTGTCAGTAGCACAGATACGCAGTATTTT. Its translation reads: CASSVSSTDTQYF. Reference TRBV19 and TRBJ2-3 proteins supply the regions before and after the CDR3; the full variable domain is: DGGITQSPKYLFRKEGQNVTLSCEQNLNHDAMYWYRQDPGQGLRLIYYSQIVNDFQKGDIAEGYSVSREKKESFPLTVTSAQKNPTAFYLCASSVSSTDTQYFGPGTRLTVL.